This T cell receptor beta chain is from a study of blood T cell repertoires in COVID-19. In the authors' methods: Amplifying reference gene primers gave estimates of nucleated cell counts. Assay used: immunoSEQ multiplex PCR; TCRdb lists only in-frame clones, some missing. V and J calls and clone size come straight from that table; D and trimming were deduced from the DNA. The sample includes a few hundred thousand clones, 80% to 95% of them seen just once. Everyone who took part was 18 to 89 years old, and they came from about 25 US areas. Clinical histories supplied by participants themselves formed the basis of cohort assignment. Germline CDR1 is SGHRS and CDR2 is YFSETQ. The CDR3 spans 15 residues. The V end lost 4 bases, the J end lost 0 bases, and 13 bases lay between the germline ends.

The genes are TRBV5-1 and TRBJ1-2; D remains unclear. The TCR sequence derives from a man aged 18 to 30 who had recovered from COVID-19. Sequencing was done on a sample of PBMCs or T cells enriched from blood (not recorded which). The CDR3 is CASSPAWATNYGYTF. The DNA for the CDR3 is TGCGCCAGCAGCCCCGCCTGGGCAACTAACTATGGCTACACCTTC.